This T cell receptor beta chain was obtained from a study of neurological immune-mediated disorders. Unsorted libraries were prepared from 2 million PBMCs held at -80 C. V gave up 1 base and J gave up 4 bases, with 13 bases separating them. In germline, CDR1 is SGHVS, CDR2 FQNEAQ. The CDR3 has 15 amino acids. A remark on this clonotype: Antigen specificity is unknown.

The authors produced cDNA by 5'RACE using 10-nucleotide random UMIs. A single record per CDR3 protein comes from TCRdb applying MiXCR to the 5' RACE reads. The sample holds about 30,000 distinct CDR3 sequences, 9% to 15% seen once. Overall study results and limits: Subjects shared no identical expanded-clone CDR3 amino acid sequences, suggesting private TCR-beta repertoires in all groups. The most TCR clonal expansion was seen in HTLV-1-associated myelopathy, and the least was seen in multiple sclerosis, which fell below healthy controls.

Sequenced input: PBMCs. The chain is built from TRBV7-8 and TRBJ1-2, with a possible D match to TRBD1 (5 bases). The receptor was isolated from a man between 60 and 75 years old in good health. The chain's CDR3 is CASSLVAGAGYGYTF. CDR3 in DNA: TGTGCCAGCAGCTTAGTGGCCGGGGCTGGCTATGGCTACACCTTC.